These 12 T cell receptor beta chains were sequenced from one sample in a study of blood T cell repertoires in COVID-19. Measured with immunoSEQ multiplex PCR; TCRdb has only the in-frame clones, and not every one. The table has some 170,000 clones, more than 75% seen once. The sequencing sample was made of peripheral blood. These receptors all come from a woman in her 70s with acute or convalescent COVID-19.

The chain links TRBV10-3 to TRBJ1-1; 9 nucleotides align to TRBD1. This CDR3 spans 15 amino acids. The J segment lost 8 bases and the V segment lost 7 bases, leaving 14 bases of the junction unmatched. CDR1 and CDR2 (germline): ENHRY, SYGVKD. The CDR3 here is CAITQTGQGSSEAFF. The CDR3 coding sequence is TGTGCCATCACCCAAACGGGACAGGGCTCATCGGAAGCTTTCTTT.

CDR3: CASMGLINNEQFF. Written as DNA, the CDR3 is TGTGCCAGCATGGGACTGATCAACAATGAGCAGTTCTTC. The chain couples TRBV11-3 to TRBJ2-1; TRBD2 might be the D (6 bases). The CDR3 contains 13 residues. Trimming shortened V by 7 bases and J by 5 bases, and 12 bases separated the two germline ends. The germline CDR1 and CDR2 sequences are SGHNT and YENEEA.

The rearrangement uses TRBV5-1 and TRBJ1-2; tentative D call: TRBD1 (6 bases). From germline, CDR1 is SGHRS and CDR2 YFSETQ. The V end was cut by 0 bases, the J end by 7 bases, with 13 bases between. The CDR3 is made up of 14 amino acids. CDR3 nucleotides: TGCGCCAGCAGCTTGGTTGGGGGCGCGGGTGGCTACACCTTC. Residues: CASSLVGGAGGYTF.

Only one count was recorded for this clone. The chain combines TRBV13 with TRBJ2-3; TRBD1 matches 11 bases. V trimming: 0 bases; J trimming: 4 bases; junction bases outside the gene matches: 3. The V gene's germline CDR1 is PRHDT and CDR2 FYEKMQ (reference sequence). CDR3 length: 16 amino acids. The CDR3 sequence is CASSLGGQGVSDTQYF. Here the CDR3 DNA reads TGTGCCAGCAGCTTAGGGGGACAGGGGGTCTCAGATACGCAGTATTTT.

V gene TRBV5-1 combines with J gene TRBJ2-2; TRBD1 matches 9 bases. The CDR3 consists of 15 residues. J lost 5 bases, V lost 0 bases, and 2 bases had no gene match. CDR1 and CDR2 (germline): SGHRS, YFSETQ. Here the CDR3 DNA reads TGCGCCAGCAGCTTGGGGGACAGGGAAACCGGGGAGCTGTTTTTT. Residues: CASSLGDRETGELFF.

The chain is built from TRBV6-5 and TRBJ1-3, with TRBD1 matching over 8 bases. The V gene's germline CDR1 is MNHEY and CDR2 SVGAGI. The CDR3 covers 15 residues. J gave up 2 bases and V 2 bases, and 2 bases lay outside the gene matches. In DNA, the CDR3 is TGTGCCAGCAGTTACGGACAGGGCCCTGGAAACACCATATATTTT. This sequence encodes CASSYGQGPGNTIYF.

The chain employs TRBV5-1 and TRBJ2-5, with 7 bases that match TRBD1. The V gene end was trimmed by 2 bases and the J gene end by 2 bases; junction bases not matched to a gene: 6. CDR1 SGHRS and CDR2 YFSETQ come from the germline V gene. The CDR3 runs 15 residues. The CDR3 loop is CASSLQGPRQETQYF. The CDR3 bases are TGCGCCAGCAGCTTACAGGGGCCGCGGCAAGAGACCCAGTACTTC.

The J gene is TRBJ2-7, the V gene TRBV7-8; a weak D match, TRBD1 (5 bases). Trimming removed 3 bases at V and 6 bases at J, with 21 bases between. The V gene's germline CDR1 is SGHVS and CDR2 FQNEAQ. This CDR3 region has 16 residues. The CDR3 sequence is CASSFASAGYFSEQYF. The CDR3 coding sequence is TGTGCCAGCAGCTTTGCCTCGGCAGGGTACTTTAGCGAGCAGTACTTC.

The rearrangement links TRBV29-1 to TRBJ1-5; TRBD1 agrees at 8 bases. Germline loops: CDR1 SQVTM, CDR2 ANQGSEA. The CDR3 has 15 residues. V gave up 5 bases and J gave up 0 bases; unmatched junction bases: 6. CDR3 protein: CSVLTGGTSNQPQHF. The CDR3 nucleotides are TGCAGCGTTCTAACAGGGGGAACTAGCAATCAGCCCCAGCATTTT.

This chain connects TRBV9 to TRBJ2-3, with a possible D match to TRBD2 (6 bases). V lost 0 bases to trimming and J lost 0 bases, with 11 bases between them. Germline V gives CDR1 SGDLS, CDR2 YYNGEE. This CDR3 has 16 amino acids. Here the CDR3 reads CASSVGGVLSTDTQYF. The CDR3 DNA follows: TGTGCCAGCAGCGTAGGGGGGGTCCTAAGCACAGATACGCAGTATTTT.

The J gene is TRBJ2-5, the V gene TRBV5-6; 9 bases align to TRBD2. Germline loops: CDR1 SGHDT, CDR2 YYEEEE. CDR3 size: 18 residues. The J segment lost 2 bases and the V segment lost 4 bases, leaving 15 bases of the junction unmatched. CDR3: CASSPFGLAGIIQETQYF. In nucleotides, the CDR3 is TGTGCCAGCAGCCCTTTCGGGCTAGCGGGGATAATTCAAGAGACCCAGTACTTC.

This rearrangement joins TRBV7-3 to TRBJ2-7, with D perhaps matching TRBD2 (5 bases). CDR3 size: 12 residues. V lost 0 bases and J lost 7, with 7 bases in between. Per germline, CDR1 SGHTA and CDR2 FQGTGA. Here the CDR3 DNA reads TGTGCCAGCAGCTTAACGGGGAGAGAGCAGTACTTC. Protein sequence: CASSLTGREQYF.